This T cell receptor (beta chain) is from a study of T-cell memory formation after mild COVID-19 (dated by TCRdb to about 2021). Turning to the overall study: TCR sequence clusters from the two donors were largely donor specific. Longitudinal TCRalpha and TCRbeta repertoire sequencing tracked T-cell clones expanding and contracting after mild COVID-19 in two donors. The cohort was made up of two young adult volunteers, one female and one male, who were previously healthy. The paper's findings and limits, for the study overall: Some responding clones were detected in pre-infection memory, suggesting pre-existing cross-reactive memory T cells joined the SARS-CoV-2 response. Clones that contracted from day 15 to 85 showed balanced CD4/CD8 phenotypes, whereas a second wave of clones that expanded from day 15 to 37 leaned towards CD4+. SARS-CoV-2 specificity of the second-wave clones peaking on day 37 was not confirmed. Contracting CD4+ clones appeared mostly in the CM and EM memory subsets, whereas CD8+ clones were enriched in EMRA. The study included only two mild cases, and larger cohorts that include severe cases with pre-infection samples were judged to be necessary.

Ficoll-Paque density gradient centrifugation was the method used to isolate PBMCs. Concerning this clonotype: Its cognate antigen has yet to be identified. Base-call qualities are not available, and no considerably larger clone is one nucleotide away.

Taken from the germline V gene, the CDR1 and CDR2 loops are SQVTM and ANQGSEA. Relative to germline, V is missing 5 bases and J is missing 0 bases, with 6 bases of the junction outside any gene match. The CDR3 starts with the cysteine, ends with the phenylalanine, and has 14 residues. Here the CDR3 DNA is all that survives: 42 bases in frame from base 1. For sequencing, an Illumina NovaSeq 6000 was employed. Using 5'RACE with constant-segment primers, TCRalpha and TCRbeta cDNA libraries were constructed, with sample barcodes and unique molecular identifiers added in the process. RNA was extracted from every sample with Trizol reagent. Libraries were amplified in two PCR steps, with a second sample barcode and Illumina TruSeq adapters added in the second step. Sequencing of libraries was performed on an Illumina NovaSeq with 2 x 150 bp paired-end reads. The authors' pipeline ran thus. The reads were demultiplexed and collapsed into UMI-guided consensus sequences using migec v1.2.7. Using mixcr v2.1.11, UMI consensuses were aligned to TRA and TRB V and J templates and then assembled into clonotypes. A clonotype was counted as expanded or contracted only if both edgeR and NoisET called the change significant, with noise models trained on biological replicates. edgeR calls used a false discovery rate-adjusted p below 0.01 and a log2 fold-change threshold of 1. PCA with hierarchical clustering of max-normalized trajectories of the 1000 most abundant clonotypes was used as exploratory dynamics analysis. Each responding clone was given a CD4 or CD8 phenotype based on the CD4+ and CD8+ repertoires, which had been sequenced separately. TCRdb reworked the public reads: Q25 trimming with fastp, MiXCR clone assembly, productive beta chains retained. For every CDR3 protein sequence, its rows merge into one entry that carries the most common genes and DNA. The V and J calls come from TCRdb's annotation, not from the publication. A total of 84,000 or so distinct CDR3 sequences appear in this sample, about 15% of them only once. The ten biggest clones cover around 29% of the sample.

The source is an adult woman who had mild COVID-19 (a few samples of this study predate the infection). The sample titles of this study are shuffled in the database, so cell type and time point are left out; the donor was told from shared clones. In this chain, TRBV29-1 is recombined with TRBJ2-7, with 8 central nucleotides matching TRBD1. Sequencing input: PBMCs or a T cell subset sorted from them (not recorded which). CDR3 loop: CSVSVGTGSYEQYF. The bases read TGCAGCGTTTCAGTGGGGACAGGCTCCTACGAGCAGTACTTC.